Shown below are 26 T cell receptor beta chains from a single sample sequenced in a study of T cell clonality in common variable immunodeficiency. These receptors' targets are unknown. Generated by immunoSEQ multiplex PCR, the TCRdb table keeps only in-frame clones and is missing some. The sample offers 15,000 to 20,000 clones and no singletons, the top ten holding around 6.1%. Study results and limitations: Reportedly, TCR beta sequences from common variable immunodeficiency showed fewer deletions and N-nucleotide insertions.

Sequenced input: peripheral blood mononuclear cells. The receptors stem from a human donor with common variable immunodeficiency.

Regarding this clone: The read finishes 3 residues shy of the CDR3 end, and the germline J gene is used to complete it. This chain links TRBV19 with TRBJ1-2, with TRBD1 matching over 10 bases. V lost 1 base, J lost 2 bases, and 10 bases stayed unmatched. Germline lookup yields CDR1 LNHDA and CDR2 SQIVND (reference sequence). The CDR3 is 18 residues long. CDR3 protein: CASSIGRGTGDFNYGYTF. The sequenced CDR3 bases are TGTGCCAGTAGTATAGGTCGCGGGACAGGGGATTTCAACTATGGC.

This clone has at least ten counts. Read sequence stops 3 residues before the CDR3 end, and the germline J gene provides the missing end. The chain recombines TRBV6-1 with TRBJ2-3; 13 nucleotides match TRBD2. Germline V gene data show CDR1 as MNHNS and CDR2 as SASEGT. This CDR3 region has 15 residues. The V and J ends lost 4 bases and 3 bases, in that order; junction bases with no gene match: 1. The sequenced part of the CDR3 DNA is TGTGCCAGCAGTGGGACTAGCGGGGGTACAGATACG. This sequence encodes CASSGTSGGTDT. The entire CDR3 protein is CASSGTSGGTDTQYF.

This clone showed up just a few times. The read ends 3 residues early relative to the CDR3; the germline J gene fills the gap. The chain combines TRBV7-6 with TRBJ2-5; 12 nucleotides match TRBD2. This CDR3 has 16 residues. Trimming at V came to 3 bases and at J to 1 base, leaving 3 bases not matched to a gene. CDR1 is SGHVS, CDR2 FNYEAQ, per germline. The CDR3 reads CASSLTSGGAQETQYF. CDR3 DNA, as far as it was read: TGTGCCAGCAGCTTGACTAGCGGGGGCGCCCAAGAGACC.

This clone was detected a few times. Read coverage stops 3 residues before the CDR3 terminus; the germline J gene supplies the remainder. The rearrangement joins TRBV19 to TRBJ1-2; D unresolved. The germline gives CDR1 LNHDA, CDR2 SQIVND (reference sequence). Trimming shortened V by 5 bases and J by 3 bases, and 7 bases separated the two germline ends. The CDR3 is 12 residues long. The CDR3 here is CASSFRDYGYTF. Partial CDR3 DNA: TGTGCCAGTAGTTTTCGCGACTATGGC.

In regard to this clone: The read ends 3 residues early relative to the CDR3; the germline J gene fills the gap. V gene TRBV6-2 or TRBV6-3 combines with J gene TRBJ1-3; D unclear. CDR1 is MNHEY and CDR2 is SVGEGT in the germline V gene. This CDR3 contains 17 residues. V was cut by 0 bases and J by 4 bases, with 16 bases left in between. The DNA read from the CDR3 is TGTGCCAGCAGTTACTCACCGGGGAGACGAGTCGGAAACACC. The encoded protein is CASSYSPGRRVGNT. The entire CDR3 sequence reads CASSYSPGRRVGNTIYF.

In this sample, this clone turned up many times. The junction and the germline gene differ at one end; a read error may be behind it. The read finishes 3 residues shy of the CDR3 end, and the germline J gene is used to complete it. The rearrangement joins TRBV7-7 to TRBJ2-7, with 8 bases fitting TRBD1. The CDR3 is made up of 14 amino acids. Germline loops: CDR1 SSHAT, CDR2 FNYEAQ (reference sequence). CDR3 bases read: TGTGCTAGCAGCTTAGGACAGGGAGCCTACGAG. Its protein is CASSLGQGAYE. The whole CDR3 sequence is CASSLGQGAYEQYF.

Ten or more counts support this clone. Read data end 3 residues before the CDR3 end; the end is taken from the germline J gene. This sequence joins TRBV20-1 and TRBJ2-3; perhaps TRBD2 as D (6 bases). V lost 6 bases and J lost 6, with 16 bases in between. There are 13 residues in the CDR3. CDR1 is DFQATT and CDR2 is SNEGSKA in the germline V gene (reference sequence). The CDR3 reads CSAYTSAGDTQYF. Incomplete CDR3 DNA: TGCAGTGCCTACACCTCTGCGGGGGATACG.

This clone turned up a few times. The read halts 3 residues ahead of the CDR3 end, with the missing end drawn from the germline J gene. The V gene is TRBV19, the J gene TRBJ1-1, with 7 bases that match TRBD1. Germline V gene sequence: CDR1 LNHDA, CDR2 SQIVND (reference sequence). The CDR3 length is 14 residues. Unmatched junction bases numbered 10, after V lost 8 bases and J lost 4 bases. CDR3 amino acids: CASLDRVRGTEAFF. The CDR3 bases that were read are TGTGCCAGTCTCGACAGGGTAAGAGGCACTGAA.

This clone was detected many times. Sequencing ends 3 residues short of the CDR3 end; the germline J gene provides the rest. This chain connects TRBV5-1 to TRBJ1-4; 9 bases are a match to TRBD1. The CDR3 contains 15 residues. Germline V lookup: CDR1 SGHRS, CDR2 YFSETQ. The V gene end was trimmed by 4 bases and the J gene end by 3 bases; junction bases not matched to a gene: 4. The CDR3: CASSRTGAPNEKLFF. The part of the CDR3 DNA that was read is TGCGCCAGCAGCCGGACAGGGGCCCCTAATGAAAAA.

This clone was picked up many times. Sequencing ends 3 residues short of the CDR3 end; the germline J gene provides the rest. The chain joins TRBV5-6 to TRBJ1-2; 9 nucleotides line up with TRBD1. Germline CDR1 reads SGHDT; CDR2 reads YYEEEE. This CDR3 is built from 14 residues. Unmatched junction bases numbered 1, after V lost 2 bases and J lost 2 bases. The part of the CDR3 DNA that was read is TGTGCCAGCAGCTTAGGACAGGGGAACTATGGC. This encodes CASSLGQGNYG. The full CDR3 reads CASSLGQGNYGYTF.

This clone was picked up a small number of times. CDR3 sequence: CASSPDSSYEQYF. The part of the CDR3 DNA that was read is TGTGCCAGCAGCCCGGACAGCTCCTACGAG. J is TRBJ2-7 and V is TRBV5-5; D perhaps matches TRBD1 (6 bases). Read sequence stops 3 residues before the CDR3 end, and the germline J gene provides the missing end. The CDR3 extends over 13 amino acids. Deletions cut 4 bases from V and 0 bases from J, with 8 bases between. CDR1 is SGHKS and CDR2 is YYEKEE in the germline V gene (reference sequence). Together with reference TRBV5-5 and TRBJ2-7, the CDR3 gives the full variable domain: DAGVTQSPTHLIKTRGQQVTLRCSPISGHKSVSWYQQVLGQGPQFIFQYYEKEERGRGNFPDRFSARQFPNYSSELNVNALLLGDSALYLCASSPDSSYEQYFGPGTRLTVT.

Concerning this clone itself: The read terminates 3 residues before the CDR3 end, so the remaining end is supplied by the germline J gene. V and J are TRBV7-9 and TRBJ1-1; D possibly corresponds to TRBD1 (5 bases). This CDR3 is 15 amino acids long. The V end was cut by 1 base, the J end by 0 bases, with 9 bases between. Per the germline V gene, CDR1 is SEHNR and CDR2 is FQNEAQ (reference sequence). The sequenced part of the CDR3 DNA is TGTGCCAGCAGCTTAGGAGGACACTTGAACACTGAA. Encoded protein: CASSLGGHLNTE. Given in full, the CDR3 is CASSLGGHLNTEAFF.

This clone was recorded many times. The DNA ends 3 residues before the CDR3 does, and the rest of the CDR3 is filled in from the germline J gene. The chain is built from TRBV5-4 and TRBJ2-6; 7 nucleotides align to TRBD2. Germline CDR1 reads SGHNT; CDR2 reads YYREEE (reference sequence). This CDR3 is 15 amino acids long. Germline trimming cut 0 bases from V and 3 bases from J; bases unmatched to any gene: 0. This CDR3 is CASSLAGGGANVLTF. The part of the CDR3 DNA that was read is TGTGCCAGCAGCTTGGCGGGGGGTGGGGCCAACGTC.

This clone was counted only a few times. The read comes to an end 3 residues before the CDR3 does, leaving the germline J gene to fill in the end. V gene TRBV7-8 combines with J gene TRBJ2-7; TRBD1 matches 8 bases. This CDR3 is built from 14 residues. Germline CDR1 and CDR2: SGHVS and FQNEAQ. V trimming: 1 base; J trimming: 6 bases; junction bases outside the gene matches: 5. CDR3 bases read: TGTGCCAGCAGCTTAGTTGGACAGGGAAGCGAG. This translates into CASSLVGQGSE. The complete CDR3 protein is CASSLVGQGSEQYF.

This clone appeared many times. The read gets to within 3 residues of the CDR3 end, and the germline J gene fills in the rest. This chain connects TRBV2 to TRBJ1-5, with 9 bases that match TRBD1. Germline trimming cut 0 bases from V and 7 bases from J; bases unmatched to any gene: 4. Germline V gene lookup returns CDR1 SNHLY and CDR2 FYNNEI. The CDR3 spans 15 residues. CDR3 DNA, as far as it was read: TGTGCCAGCAGTGAAGCGACAGGGGGGGGCCAGCCC. This sequence encodes CASSEATGGGQP. The entire CDR3 protein reads CASSEATGGGQPQHF.

In its sample, this clone ranks as medium-sized (0.01 to 0.1%). The read stops 3 residues short of the end of the CDR3; the missing end is completed from the germline J gene. The rearrangement uses TRBV5-1 and TRBJ1-1, with D tentatively TRBD1 (5 bases). With 5 bases removed from V and 4 bases from J, the gap between germline ends came to 18 bases. This CDR3 is 15 amino acids long. CDR1 is SGHRS, CDR2 YFSETQ, per germline. The CDR3 loop reads CASSELVSGPTEAFF. The sequenced part of the CDR3 DNA is TGCGCCAGCAGTGAATTAGTATCAGGGCCCACTGAA.

The sample holds many counts of this clone. Read sequence stops 3 residues before the CDR3 end, and the germline J gene provides the missing end. The chain employs TRBV6-2 or TRBV6-3 and TRBJ2-7, with 7 nucleotides matching TRBD2. There are 15 residues in the CDR3. CDR1 is MNHEY and CDR2 is SVGEGT in the germline V gene. The V and J ends lost 7 bases and 2 bases, in that order; junction bases with no gene match: 11. CDR3 DNA (partial): TGTGCCAGCATGGGGGGGGAGACACGAACCTACGAG. Its protein product is CASMGGETRTYE. The CDR3 as a whole reads CASMGGETRTYEQYF.

This clone was counted at least ten times. From the germline J gene comes the end of the CDR3, since the read stops 3 residues before it. This chain connects TRBV2 to TRBJ2-7; perhaps TRBD2 as D (6 bases). Per the germline V gene, CDR1 is SNHLY and CDR2 is FYNNEI. The V gene lost 4 bases and the J gene lost 3 bases, with 19 bases spanning the gap. The CDR3 length is 16 residues. CDR3 residues: CASSVGPRGQSYEQYF. The CDR3 bases that were read are TGTGCCAGCAGTGTGGGCCCGCGGGGTCAGAGCTACGAG.

For this clone: With the read ending 3 residues before the CDR3 end, the germline J gene is used to fill in that end. The rearrangement joins TRBV2 to TRBJ1-5; D is possibly TRBD1 (5 bases). This CDR3 is built from 13 residues. Trimming stripped 4 bases from V and 4 bases from J, with 8 bases between. The germline gives CDR1 SNHLY, CDR2 FYNNEI. CDR3 DNA (partial): TGTGCCAGCAGTGGTACAGGAAATCAGCCC. Translating it yields CASSGTGNQP. The CDR3, in full, reads CASSGTGNQPQHF.

A few counts support this clone. The read halts 3 residues ahead of the CDR3 end, with the missing end drawn from the germline J gene. The gene calls are TRBV7-2 and TRBJ1-2, with no clear D. The V gene's germline CDR1 is SGHTA and CDR2 FQGNSA. This CDR3 has 14 amino acids. Trimming left V 7 bases short and J 1 base short, with 13 bases between. The CDR3 bases that were read are TGTGCCAGCATAGAGCGAAACCTTAACTATGGC. This translates into CASIERNLNYG. The full-length CDR3 reads as CASIERNLNYGYTF.

This clone has ten or more counts. The missing CDR3 end, 3 residues past where the read stops, is filled in from the germline J gene. The chain recombines TRBV20-1 with TRBJ2-5, with 11 nucleotides matching TRBD2. The trim removed 3 bases at V and 3 bases at J, leaving 3 bases unmatched. Looked up from germline, CDR1 is DFQATT and CDR2 is SNEGSKA (reference sequence). The CDR3 spans 14 residues. The part of the CDR3 DNA that was read is TGCAGTGCTAGTTCGGGACTAGCGGAAGAGACC. Protein product: CSASSGLAEET. The CDR3 in full is CSASSGLAEETQYF.

Worth noting for this clone: The read ends 3 residues early relative to the CDR3; the germline J gene fills the gap. V gene TRBV6-2 or TRBV6-3 combines with J gene TRBJ2-2; D is possibly TRBD2 (6 bases). The CDR3 runs 15 residues. V lost 2 bases, J lost 4 bases, and 11 bases lay in between. Germline V gene data show CDR1 as MNHEY and CDR2 as SVGEGT. CDR3 DNA (partial): TGTGCCAGCAGTTACCCCGGGACTTTCACCGGGGAG. Translation gives CASSYPGTFTGE. The full CDR3 reads CASSYPGTFTGELFF.

To note about this clone: The sequenced fragment ends 3 residues before the CDR3 boundary, so the rest is inferred from the germline J gene. This chain connects TRBV2 to TRBJ2-1, with 7 bases matching TRBD2. Germline trimming cut 6 bases from V and 5 bases from J; bases unmatched to any gene: 10. CDR3 length equals 15 residues. Germline CDR1 reads SNHLY; CDR2 reads FYNNEI. The part of the CDR3 DNA that was read is TGTGCCAGCAGACGGGAGGCTAGCGCGAACAATGAG. Its translation is CASRREASANNE. The whole CDR3 protein is CASRREASANNEQFF.

To note about this clone: The CDR3 end falls 3 residues outside the read, so it is completed with the germline J gene. The chain carries TRBV11-2 and TRBJ2-1; either TRBD1 or TRBD2 may fit D (6 bases each). Germline lookup yields CDR1 SGHAT and CDR2 FQNNGV. This CDR3 spans 15 amino acids. Trimming took 3 bases from V and 6 from J, leaving 15 bases between them. The part of the CDR3 DNA that was read is TGTGCCAGCAGCTTCGGGAGTGGAGGGGGCAATGAG. This encodes CASSFGSGGGNE. The full-length CDR3 reads as CASSFGSGGGNEQFF.

This clone was counted at least ten times. The CDR3 goes on 3 residues after the read ends, and that part is filled in from the germline J gene. This chain joins TRBV29-1 and TRBJ2-1, with D possibly matching TRBD2 (6 bases). V lost 2 bases and J 2 bases, leaving 16 bases between the germline ends. Germline V gene sequence: CDR1 SQVTM, CDR2 ANQGSEA. The length of the CDR3 is 16 residues. CDR3: CSVEHEGLPPYNEQFF. Partial CDR3 DNA: TGCAGCGTTGAACACGAGGGACTCCCCCCCTACAATGAG.

On this clone itself: Sequencing ends 3 residues short of the CDR3 end; the germline J gene provides the rest. This chain links TRBV7-9 with TRBJ1-3, with D maybe TRBD1 (6 bases). The CDR3 extends over 15 amino acids. Trimming removed 2 bases at V and 1 base at J, with 9 bases between. CDR1 and CDR2 (germline): SEHNR, FQNEAQ (reference sequence). CDR3 in amino acids: CASSLMGASGNTIYF. The part of the CDR3 DNA that was read is TGTGCCAGCAGCTTAATGGGGGCATCTGGAAACACC.